The 27 T cell receptor beta chains in this list originate from one sample, sequenced in a study of cytomegalovirus exposure and HLA in healthy donors. The PCR employed 60 Vbeta primers together with 13 Jbeta primers. Using immunoSEQ multiplex PCR, the repertoire was profiled, and TCRdb retains in-frame clones only, with some absent. The sample consists of approximately 120,000 clones, approximately 85% of them appearing once. Sequencing was carried out using PBMCs. The receptors were sampled from a woman aged 25 to 39 in good health and CMV-seropositive.

J is TRBJ1-5 and V is TRBV30; D not resolved. The V gene lost 2 bases and the J gene lost 4 bases, with 6 bases spanning the gap. Germline V CDR1 and CDR2: GTSNPN, SVGIG (reference sequence). CDR3 length: 12 residues. Here the CDR3 reads CAWSRGNQPQHF. The CDR3 region has the DNA TGTGCCTGGAGTCGAGGGAATCAGCCCCAGCATTTT. The entire variable domain, with the rest obtained from reference TRBV30 and TRBJ1-5, is as follows: SQTIHQWPATLVQPVGSPLSLECTVEGTSNPNLYWYRQAAGRGLQLLFYSVGIGQISSEVPQNLSASRPQDRQFILSSKKLLLSDSGFYLCAWSRGNQPQHFGDGTRLSIL.

This CDR3 reads CSVGGQGKETQYF. CDR3 in DNA: TGCAGCGTTGGTGGACAGGGGAAAGAGACCCAGTACTTC. The chain combines TRBV29-1 with TRBJ2-5, with 9 bases identical to TRBD1. The CDR3 has 13 amino acids. V lost 4 bases to trimming and J lost 3 bases; unmatched junction nucleotides: 3. Germline values: CDR1 SQVTM, CDR2 ANQGSEA.

The chain carries TRBV5-6 and TRBJ1-1; the D is unclear. In germline, CDR1 is SGHDT, CDR2 YYEEEE. V dropped 2 bases and J dropped 4 bases, with 3 bases sitting between them. The CDR3 is made up of 11 amino acids. The CDR3 loop reads CASSFITEAFF. The DNA for the CDR3 is TGTGCCAGCAGCTTCATCACTGAAGCTTTCTTT.

This chain links TRBV30 with TRBJ2-1, with 8 bases lining up with TRBD2. The CDR3 consists of 16 residues. Germline V CDR1 and CDR2: GTSNPN, SVGIG (reference sequence). V lost 3 bases and J lost 8; bases outside the gene matches: 15. CDR3 amino acids: CAWRSGRGGPADEQFF. The CDR3 region has the DNA TGTGCCTGGAGGTCGGGACGGGGGGGGCCGGCCGATGAGCAGTTCTTC. The full variable domain, with the rest looked up from reference TRBV30 and TRBJ2-1, is SQTIHQWPATLVQPVGSPLSLECTVEGTSNPNLYWYRQAAGRGLQLLFYSVGIGQISSEVPQNLSASRPQDRQFILSSKKLLLSDSGFYLCAWRSGRGGPADEQFFGPGTRLTVL.

The rearrangement joins TRBV4-2 to TRBJ2-7; tentative D call: TRBD2 (6 bases). Germline V gene data show CDR1 as LGHNA and CDR2 as YNFKEQ. The CDR3 has 15 residues. V was trimmed by 3 bases and J by 2 bases, leaving 14 bases between them. DNA of the CDR3: TGTGCCAGCAGCCATAGCCGGGACTTCACCTACGAGCAGTACTTC. Translated: CASSHSRDFTYEQYF.

The V gene is TRBV4-2, the J gene TRBJ2-7; 7 nucleotides line up with TRBD2. Germline CDR1 LGHNA, CDR2 YNFKEQ. V lost 0 bases to trimming and J lost 1 base; unmatched junction nucleotides: 9. The CDR3 extends over 17 amino acids. CDR3 sequence: CASSQDLGAGSSYEQYF. CDR3 in DNA: TGTGCCAGCAGCCAAGATTTGGGAGCGGGATCTTCCTACGAGCAGTACTTC.

Here the CDR3 reads CASSRGLPGSGEKLFF. DNA for the CDR3: TGTGCCAGCAGTCGGGGACTTCCCGGTTCCGGTGAAAAACTGTTTTTT. V usage is TRBV27 and J usage is TRBJ1-4; a possible D gene is TRBD1 (5 bases). This CDR3 is 16 amino acids long. Deletions cut 5 bases from V and 7 bases from J, with 20 bases between. Germline CDR1 is MNHEY and CDR2 is SMNVEV (reference sequence).

CDR3 nucleotide sequence: TGTGCCAGCAGCTTAGCTTTAGGGGGACAATCGAACACTGAAGCTTTCTTT. Translating it yields CASSLALGGQSNTEAFF. The V and J genes are TRBV7-9 and TRBJ1-1, with D perhaps TRBD1 (6 bases). The germline V and J ends were trimmed by 0 bases and 1 base, with 15 bases remaining between them. Germline-derived CDR1 and CDR2 are SEHNR and FQNEAQ (reference sequence). The CDR3 runs 17 residues.

This clone has a single count. The rearrangement uses TRBV20-1 and TRBJ2-5, with a weak D call TRBD1 (5 bases). CDR1 is DFQATT, CDR2 SNEGSKA, per germline (reference sequence). V lost 3 bases, J lost 5 bases, and 7 bases lay in between. The CDR3 is 11 residues long. Written as DNA, the CDR3 is TGCAGTGCTAGGGGGCCTGAGACCCAGTACTTC. As protein: CSARGPETQYF.

This clone was recorded once. V usage is TRBV5-4 and J usage is TRBJ2-7; 7 positions match TRBD2. The J segment lost 3 bases and the V segment lost 4 bases, leaving 13 bases of the junction unmatched. CDR1 is SGHNT, CDR2 YYREEE, per germline (reference sequence). The CDR3 loop spans 16 amino acids. The CDR3 nucleotides read TGTGCCAGCAGCGCACCTTCTAGCGGACAACACTACGAGCAGTACTTC. It specifies CASSAPSSGQHYEQYF.

V is TRBV7-3 and J is TRBJ2-7, with D tentatively TRBD1 (5 bases). The V gene lost 2 bases and the J gene lost 2 bases, with 13 bases spanning the gap. The CDR3 has 15 amino acids. Germline values: CDR1 SGHTA, CDR2 FQGTGA. This chain's CDR3 is CASSLGPGKTYEQYF. The CDR3 DNA sequence: TGTGCCAGCAGCTTAGGGCCAGGGAAGACCTACGAGCAGTACTTC.

The V gene is TRBV9, the J gene TRBJ1-2, with TRBD1 identical over 8 bases. Germline CDR1 reads SGDLS; CDR2 reads YYNGEE. CDR3 length: 14 residues. Germline trimming cut 4 bases from V and 4 bases from J; bases unmatched to any gene: 6. The CDR3 reads CASSPRGTGYGYTF. The CDR3 region has the DNA TGTGCCAGCAGCCCGAGGGGGACAGGCTATGGCTACACCTTC. Full variable domain (missing parts from reference TRBV9 and TRBJ1-2): DSGVTQTPKHLITATGQRVTLRCSPRSGDLSVYWYQQSLDQGLQFLIQYYNGEERAKGNILERFSAQQFPDLHSELNLSSLELGDSALYFCASSPRGTGYGYTFGSGTRLTVV.

The rearrangement links TRBV4-2 to TRBJ2-3; TRBD1 is a possible D gene (5 bases). Trimming removed 0 bases at V and 5 bases at J, with 9 bases between. The CDR3 runs to 14 residues. Germline V gene sequence: CDR1 LGHNA, CDR2 YNFKEQ. CDR3 in amino acids: CASSQDRVGDTQYF. The CDR3 DNA sequence: TGTGCCAGCAGCCAAGACAGGGTTGGAGATACGCAGTATTTT.

In this sample, this clone turned up once. V usage is TRBV27 and J usage is TRBJ1-2; 8 nucleotides align to TRBD1. Trimming at V came to 3 bases and at J to 7 bases, leaving 4 bases not matched to a gene. The CDR3 has 13 amino acids. Germline CDR1 and CDR2: MNHEY and SMNVEV (reference sequence). The CDR3 loop is CASSFLQGAGYTF. In DNA form, the CDR3 reads TGTGCCAGCAGTTTTCTGCAGGGGGCTGGCTACACCTTC.

This rearrangement joins TRBV2 to TRBJ2-3, with 10 bases that match TRBD2. Germline trimming cut 4 bases from V and 4 bases from J; bases unmatched to any gene: 5. CDR3 length: 15 amino acids. From germline, CDR1 is SNHLY and CDR2 FYNNEI. The CDR3 here is CASSGRGLASDTQYF. The CDR3 DNA sequence: TGTGCCAGCAGTGGGAGGGGACTAGCGTCAGATACGCAGTATTTT.

This chain links TRBV30 with TRBJ1-5, with D possibly TRBD1 on 6 matching bases. In germline, CDR1 is GTSNPN, CDR2 SVGIG (reference sequence). Trimming pared 5 bases from V and 3 bases from J, leaving 11 bases between. The CDR3 spans 13 residues. The CDR3 DNA reads TGTGCCTGGGCCCGGGACAACAATCAGCCCCAGCATTTT. Protein product: CAWARDNNQPQHF.

The V gene is TRBV5-4, the J gene TRBJ2-1; D unresolved. V gave up 0 bases and J gave up 0 bases, with 22 bases separating them. Germline V lookup: CDR1 SGHNT, CDR2 YYREEE (reference sequence). This CDR3 is 20 amino acids long. The CDR3, as DNA: TGTGCCAGCAGCTTGGACGCGGAAACCTACTACCCGAGCTCCTACAATGAGCAGTTCTTC. Amino acids: CASSLDAETYYPSSYNEQFF.

The chain employs TRBV7-6 and TRBJ2-3, with a tentative D call TRBD1 (6 bases). V lost 2 bases and J lost 3, with 6 bases in between. CDR1 and CDR2 from the germline V gene are SGHVS and FNYEAQ. The CDR3 contains 13 residues. CDR3 region: CASSLQGTDTQYF. The CDR3 nucleotides read TGTGCCAGCAGCTTACAGGGGACAGATACGCAGTATTTT.

The chain is built from TRBV6-1 and TRBJ2-5, with 8 bases lining up with TRBD2. The J call may be wrong; the DNA end is better matched by TRBJ2-7. The V gene's germline CDR1 is MNHNS and CDR2 SASEGT. CDR3 length: 15 residues. CDR3 sequence reads: CASRAGLEGRYEQYF. CDR3 nucleotides: TGTGCCAGCAGGGCGGGACTAGAGGGGCGGTACGAGCAGTACTTC.

This chain uses TRBV9 with TRBJ2-3, with 7 bases identical to TRBD2. V lost 4 bases, J lost 3 bases, and 11 bases stayed unmatched. This CDR3 has 16 amino acids. Germline assignment: CDR1 SGDLS and CDR2 YYNGEE. CDR3 bases: TGTGCCAGCAGCCCGATGGGACTACTGAAGACAGATACGCAGTATTTT. Its translation is CASSPMGLLKTDTQYF.

The rearrangement joins TRBV19 to TRBJ2-5, with 12 bases lining up with TRBD1. Germline trimming cut 5 bases from V and 4 bases from J; bases unmatched to any gene: 11. Germline assignment: CDR1 LNHDA and CDR2 SQIVND (reference sequence). The CDR3 is 17 residues long. The DNA of the CDR3 is TGTGCCAGTAGTCCACCCCCGGGACAGGGGGCGAGAGAGACCCAGTACTTC. The encoded protein is CASSPPPGQGARETQYF.

The J gene is TRBJ1-1, the V gene TRBV5-1, with TRBD1 as a possible D gene (5 bases). Trimming left V 2 bases short and J 4 bases short, with 12 bases between. Germline values: CDR1 SGHRS, CDR2 YFSETQ. The CDR3 runs 14 residues. CDR3 DNA: TGCGCCAGCAGCTTCACAGGAAGGGGCACTGAAGCTTTCTTT. As protein: CASSFTGRGTEAFF.

There are a few counts of this clone. The chain uses TRBV7-3 and TRBJ2-1, with 9 bases lining up with TRBD2. The CDR3 runs to 16 residues. J gave up 4 bases and V 2 bases, and 6 bases lay outside the gene matches. CDR1 and CDR2 (germline): SGHTA, FQGTGA. CDR3 sequence (DNA): TGTGCCAGCAGCTTAGCCGCGGGAGGGGGTTACAATGAGCAGTTCTTC. Translation gives CASSLAAGGGYNEQFF.

The rearrangement joins TRBV5-4 to TRBJ2-1; 9 nucleotides match TRBD2. After removal of 0 bases from V and 9 bases from J, the junction contained 10 bases not matched to a gene. The CDR3 is made up of 16 amino acids. CDR1 SGHNT and CDR2 YYREEE come from the germline V gene (reference sequence). The CDR3 is CASSLGAVAGESEQFF. The CDR3 nucleotides are TGTGCCAGCAGCTTGGGAGCGGTAGCGGGAGAGAGTGAGCAGTTCTTC.

This clone was seen just once. The CDR3 spells CASSATGTTYEQYF. In DNA, the CDR3 is TGTGCCAGCAGTGCCACAGGGACAACCTACGAGCAGTACTTC. J is TRBJ2-7 and V is TRBV6-1; weak D call: TRBD1 (6 bases). This CDR3 has 14 amino acids. Trimming shortened V by 4 bases and J by 2 bases, and 12 bases separated the two germline ends. Germline-derived CDR1 and CDR2 are MNHNS and SASEGT.

This clone was counted a few times. At one end, the junction sequence differs from germline, possibly due to a read error. V gene TRBV7-9 combines with J gene TRBJ2-7; TRBD1 matches 9 bases. In germline, CDR1 is SEHNR, CDR2 FQNEAQ (reference sequence). This CDR3 comprises 17 residues. CDR3 DNA sequence: TGTTCCAGCAGCTTGGGGAGGGCTCGGGACAGGGACCACGAGCAGTACTTC. Translation gives CSSSLGRARDRDHEQYF.

This clone has only a few counts. The chain carries TRBV7-8 and TRBJ2-2; 7 bases are shared with TRBD1. Germline loops: CDR1 SGHVS, CDR2 FQNEAQ. The J segment lost 5 bases and the V segment lost 9 bases, leaving 9 bases of the junction unmatched. CDR3 length equals 14 residues. The CDR3 loop is CASCDRVMTGELFF. The CDR3 nucleotides read TGTGCCAGTTGCGACAGGGTGATGACCGGGGAGCTGTTTTTT.